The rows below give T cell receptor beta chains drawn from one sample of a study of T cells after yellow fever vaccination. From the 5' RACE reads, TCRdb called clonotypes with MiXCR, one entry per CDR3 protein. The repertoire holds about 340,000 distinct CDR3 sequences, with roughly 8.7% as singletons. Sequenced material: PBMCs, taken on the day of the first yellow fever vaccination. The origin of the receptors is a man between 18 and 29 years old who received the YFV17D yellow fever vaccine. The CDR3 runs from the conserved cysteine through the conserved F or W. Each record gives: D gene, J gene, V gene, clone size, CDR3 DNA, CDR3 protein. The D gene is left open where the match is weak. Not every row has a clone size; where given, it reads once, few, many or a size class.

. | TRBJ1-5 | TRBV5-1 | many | TGCGCCAGCAGCTTGGCCGAAGGACAGCCCCAGCATTTT | CASSLAEGQPQHF
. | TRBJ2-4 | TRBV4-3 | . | TGCGCCAGCAGCCAAGCCGGACAGAGGGACATTCAGTACTTC | CASSQAGQRDIQYF
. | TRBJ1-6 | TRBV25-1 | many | TGTGCCAGCAGTGGCCCAGGGAGCTCCTATAATTCACCCCTCCACTTT | CASSGPGSSYNSPLHF
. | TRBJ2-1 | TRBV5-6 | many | TGTGCCAGCAGCTTGGAATTGGGCAATGAGCAGTTCTTC | CASSLELGNEQFF
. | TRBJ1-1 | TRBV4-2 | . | TGTGCCAGCAGCCAAGTTAGTTGGGAGGTGGGCACTGAAGCTTTCTTT | CASSQVSWEVGTEAFF
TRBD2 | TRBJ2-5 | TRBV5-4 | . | TGTGCCAGCAGCGGGGGACTAGCGGGGATTAAAGAGACCCAGTACTTC | CASSGGLAGIKETQYF
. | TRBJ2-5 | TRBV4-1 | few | TGCGCCAGCAGCCAAGAGAGGGGCAGGGCCGGGGAGACCCAGTACTTC | CASSQERGRAGETQYF
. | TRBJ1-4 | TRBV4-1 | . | TGCGCCAGCAGCCAAGATGTGCAGGGGAGGAATGAAAAACTGTTTTTT | CASSQDVQGRNEKLFF
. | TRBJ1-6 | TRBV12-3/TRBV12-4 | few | TGTGCCAGCAGTTTATGGGTGGATAATTCACCCCTCCACTTT | CASSLWVDNSPLHF
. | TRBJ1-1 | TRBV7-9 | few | TGTGCCAGCAGCTTAAAGGGTCCCGCGGGAGCTTTCTTT | CASSLKGPAGAFF
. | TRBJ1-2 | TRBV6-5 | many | TGTGCCAGCAGTGACTCCACCCGTAAACAGGGCTACACCTTC | CASSDSTRKQGYTF